This passage covers 5 T cell receptor beta chains from one sample sequenced in a study of T cells in Graves' hyperthyroidism and ophthalmopathy. The source material, RNA transcripts, was used to amplify TCR beta CDR3 regions. In the first-round RT-PCR of the TCR CDR3, the HTBI primer set was used. Using its own MiXCR run on the multiplex PCR reads, TCRdb lists one record per CDR3 protein. Of fewer than 400,000 distinct CDR3 sequences listed, approximately 16% are singletons. Sequenced sample: blood. These receptors all stem from a man aged 25 to 40 with Graves' hyperthyroidism.

This clonotype was counted many times. The chain couples TRBV15 to TRBJ2-7; D gene ambiguous. The CDR3 extends over 14 amino acids. CDR1 is LNHNV, CDR2 YYDKDF, per germline (reference sequence). V gave up 0 bases and J gave up 6 bases, with 12 bases separating them. The CDR3 spells CATSRDGFLREQYF. The CDR3 nucleotides read TGTGCCACCAGCAGAGACGGCTTCCTCCGCGAGCAGTACTTC.

The rearrangement joins TRBV20-1 to TRBJ2-3; 9 bases map to TRBD2. From germline, CDR1 is DFQATT and CDR2 SNEGSKA (reference sequence). The CDR3 totals 14 residues. Germline trimming cut 3 bases from V and 9 bases from J; bases unmatched to any gene: 10. DNA of the CDR3: TGCAGTGCTAGTAGGCTAGCGGGATCCGGAACGCAGTATTTT. Translated: CSASRLAGSGTQYF.

This clonotype was seen only once. The CDR3 DNA reads as TGTGCCAGCAGCTTGGTACCGATGACGACAGATACGCAGTATTTT. Protein product: CASSLVPMTTDTQYF. This chain uses TRBV5-4 with TRBJ2-3; D gene uncertain. V shed 0 bases and J shed 3 bases, with 11 bases lying between them. CDR1 and CDR2 (germline): SGHNT, YYREEE (reference sequence). There are 15 residues in the CDR3.

This clonotype was seen ten or more times. This chain uses TRBV6-1 with TRBJ2-5; D gene uncertain. V lost 7 bases and J 1 base, leaving 10 bases between the germline ends. CDR1 MNHNS and CDR2 SASEGT come from the germline V gene. CDR3 size: 13 residues. The CDR3, as DNA: TGTGCCAGCAACTCGCCCACCCAAGAGACCCAGTACTTC. This gives the protein CASNSPTQETQYF.

In its sample, this clonotype was seen a few times. The V gene is TRBV24-1, the J gene TRBJ2-1; D remains ambiguous. This CDR3 has 13 residues. Germline loops: CDR1 KGHDR, CDR2 SFDVKD. Trimming removed 4 bases at V and 8 bases at J, with 11 bases between. The CDR3 region has the DNA TGTGCCACCAGTGACTGGGGTAGAGATGAGCAGTTCTTC. This gives the protein CATSDWGRDEQFF.